The present T cell receptor (beta chain) was sequenced within a study of T cell responses to AZD1222 COVID-19 vaccine (dated by TCRdb to the early 2020s). For the study in its entirety: A total of approximately 230 trial participants underwent TCR sequencing, of whom some 210 received two doses of AZD1222 and some 26 received two doses of the MenACWY control vaccine. Trial participants were enrolled by age into subgroups of 18-55, 56-69 and 70-plus years, and 148, 28 and 57 TCR-sequenced participants, respectively, were included in these subgroups. The full study reports these points: Because no samples from the day 14 peak response were available, repertoires could be characterized only after the peak T cell response. A significant rise in spike-specific TCR breadth and depth was observed after two AZD1222 doses relative to day 0 and relative to MenACWY recipients. The 56-69-year group was small, and its depth increase did not reach significance, likely because of low power. Reportedly, close to half of the unique spike-specific TCRs recognized epitopes lying outside the regions that are mutated in the B.1.351 and B.1.1.7 variants. Participants were mostly white British, with more females than males. The authors suggested clonal diversity may have been underestimated. Conclusions about previously exposed vaccinees were limited because only 6 or 7 AZD1222 recipients were SARS-CoV-2 seropositive at baseline. CD4 TCRs associated with the vaccine covered the entire spike protein, and the dominant responses were in regions 160-218 and 743-854.

This clone was observed a few times. Its antigen remains unidentified. Per-base qualities were not stored, and no clone one base away is much larger. In the paper's terms, the time point label means: about 28 days (+/-7) after the second vaccine dose. The treatment or condition label, read with the paper, signifies: meningococcal conjugate vaccine given as trial control. The vaccinee samples were drawn from two UK trials, COV001 and COV002, one of which was a single-blind randomized controlled phase 2/3 trial testing AZD1222 (ChAdOx1 nCoV-19) in healthy adults. Trial participant PBMC samples were collected at day 0 and day 28 after the second dose for TCRbeta chain sequencing. The CDR3 regions of human TCRbeta chains were analyzed by immunosequencing. Per the source publication's procedure: TCRs in the repertoires were compared against a reference library of SARS-CoV-2-specific TCRs that had been generated with the MIRA antigen-specificity platform. Breadth was defined as the fraction of unique TCRs that were SARS-CoV-2-associated, and depth was defined as the fraction of total T cells that were SARS-CoV-2-associated. Using the MIRA data, each spike-specific TCR was mapped to the spike region that the TCR reacts to and placed in a CD4 or CD8 class. Log10-transformed breadth and depth values were compared by one-way ANOVA with Sidak's multiple comparisons tests. This is the immuneACCESS table as TCRdb keeps it, with only in-frame sequences that have V and J called. A part of the clones is gone; compared with another copy, unresolved V genes explain less than half, and the rest is unexplained. That table gives V, J and clone size, and the DNA gave D and trimming. The sample table holds some 150,000 clones, of which around 90% were seen once. Clones ranked in the top ten supply 4.5% to 5.5% of the sample.

V is pared back by 0 bases and J by 4 bases, with 12 bases lying between the germline termini. CDR1 is given as GTSNPN and CDR2 as SVGIG, both from the germline V gene (reference sequence). Reading from cysteine to phenylalanine, the CDR3 counts 15 amino acids. The sequence is cut down to CDR3 DNA, 45 bases in frame from base 1. This specimen consisted of peripheral blood, obtained 28 days after the second dose of the MenACWY control vaccine. The receptor was isolated from an adult who received the MenACWY meningococcal vaccine as a control. Recombination connected TRBV30 to TRBJ1-4; a weak D assignment points to TRBD1 (5 bases agree). The CDR3 loop reads CAWSVGAGLNEKLFF. The nucleotide sequence reads TGTGCCTGGAGTGTAGGGGCAGGCCTTAATGAAAAACTGTTTTTT.